What follows are 27 T cell receptor beta chains derived from one specimen sequenced in a study of CD8 T cells in ankylosing spondylitis. MiXCR, applied by TCRdb to the 5' RACE reads, yields one record per CDR3 protein. The data show 250,000 to 400,000 distinct CDR3 sequences, roughly 12% seen once. The specimen sequenced was blood, either unsorted or a sorted T cell fraction (not recorded which). All receptors come from a female donor with ankylosing spondylitis or in good health (not recorded which).

This sequence joins TRBV27 and TRBJ1-5, with 9 bases lining up with TRBD1. Germline CDR1 is MNHEY and CDR2 is SMNVEV (reference sequence). After removal of 2 bases from V and 6 bases from J, the junction contained 8 bases not matched to a gene. This CDR3 region has 16 residues. The CDR3 sequence is CASSLVGQGKGQPQHF. For the CDR3, the DNA is TGTGCCAGCAGTTTAGTCGGACAGGGGAAGGGTCAGCCCCAGCATTTT.

This clonotype was counted only a few times. The rearrangement joins TRBV5-1 to TRBJ1-1; 7 bases line up with TRBD1. The CDR3 consists of 16 residues. V dropped 1 base and J dropped 7; count of bases not matched to a gene: 13. Germline loops: CDR1 SGHRS, CDR2 YFSETQ. The CDR3 nucleotides read TGCGCCAGCAGCTTGACTTTGATCCGGGACAGTGGTGAAGCTTTCTTT. It translates to CASSLTLIRDSGEAFF.

In this sample, this clonotype turned up many times. This CDR3 is CASRESGSLYEQYF. The CDR3, as DNA: TGTGCCAGCAGGGAGAGCGGGAGTCTCTACGAGCAGTACTTC. The V call is TRBV27, the J call TRBJ2-7; 8 bases map to TRBD2. V lost 6 bases and J lost 3; bases outside the gene matches: 7. The CDR3 has 14 amino acids. The germline CDR1 and CDR2 sequences are MNHEY and SMNVEV (reference sequence).

The table lists this clonotype with many counts. This chain links TRBV5-1 with TRBJ1-1; D remains ambiguous. CDR3 size: 13 residues. Looked up from germline, CDR1 is SGHRS and CDR2 is YFSETQ. V lost 6 bases and J lost 1, with 10 bases in between. The chain's CDR3 is CASTLDPNTEAFF. The CDR3 DNA follows: TGCGCCAGCACCCTAGATCCGAACACTGAAGCTTTCTTT.

This clonotype has only a few counts. The V and J genes are TRBV20-1 and TRBJ2-7; TRBD2 matches 10 bases. The CDR3 spans 12 residues. CDR1 and CDR2 (germline): DFQATT, SNEGSKA (reference sequence). Trimming at V came to 2 bases and at J to 5 bases, leaving 0 bases not matched to a gene. DNA of the CDR3: TGCAGTGCTAGACTAGCGGGAGACGAGCAGTACTTC. Its translation is CSARLAGDEQYF.

This clonotype was seen more than once but under ten times. The V and J genes are TRBV28 and TRBJ2-7; no clear D. Germline V lookup: CDR1 MDHEN, CDR2 SYDVKM. Trimming cost V 1 base and J 3 bases, with 13 bases left between them. There are 15 residues in the CDR3. The CDR3 loop is CASSLFGRQYYEQYF. Here the CDR3 DNA reads TGTGCCAGCAGTTTATTTGGCAGACAATACTACGAGCAGTACTTC.

The chain couples TRBV2 to TRBJ2-7, with D tentatively TRBD1 (6 bases). This CDR3 is built from 17 residues. Trimming took off 8 bases at V and 0 bases at J, with 23 bases between the two ends. Germline values: CDR1 SNHLY, CDR2 FYNNEI. The CDR3, as DNA: TGTGCCAGCTCCACAGGCCGGACAGCTCCTAACTCCTACGAGCAGTACTTC. Translated: CASSTGRTAPNSYEQYF.

With regard to this clonotype: Given a much more abundant clone one base away, this may be a read error. This chain connects TRBV20-1 to TRBJ1-2, with unresolved D. The germline CDR1 and CDR2 sequences are DFQATT and SNEGSKA (reference sequence). This CDR3 region has 15 residues. CDR3: CCAQTYRSANYGYTF. Written as DNA, the CDR3 is TGCTGTGCCCAAACCTACCGGAGTGCTAACTATGGCTACACCTTC.

This clonotype was recorded at least ten times. The V and J genes are TRBV7-6 and TRBJ1-5; 8 bases are a match to TRBD1. Germline CDR1 and CDR2: SGHVS and FNYEAQ. The CDR3 covers 15 residues. The V and J ends lost 0 bases and 6 bases, in that order; junction bases with no gene match: 4. The CDR3 DNA reads as TGTGCCAGCAGCTTAGCGTCAGGGGGCTTTCAGCCCCAGCATTTT. This sequence encodes CASSLASGGFQPQHF.

This clonotype was detected only a few times. V is TRBV7-9 and J is TRBJ2-5; unclear D gene. Germline-derived CDR1 and CDR2 are SEHNR and FQNEAQ (reference sequence). With 5 bases removed from V and 5 bases from J, the gap between germline ends came to 18 bases. The CDR3 runs 15 residues. This CDR3 reads CASSPEHGPTETQYF. The CDR3 DNA reads as TGTGCCAGCAGCCCAGAACACGGGCCAACGGAGACCCAGTACTTC.

The chain employs TRBV20-1 and TRBJ2-7; D gene uncertain. Trimming stripped 7 bases from V and 0 bases from J, with 16 bases between. The CDR3 spans 14 residues. Germline-derived CDR1 and CDR2 are DFQATT and SNEGSKA (reference sequence). The CDR3 DNA sequence: TGCAGTGTCGTACCCGGACGGAACTCCTACGAGCAGTACTTC. Residues: CSVVPGRNSYEQYF.

The chain is built from TRBV7-2 and TRBJ2-1, with D perhaps TRBD2 (7 bases). The CDR3 is 15 residues long. CDR1 and CDR2 from the germline V gene are SGHTA and FQGNSA. V was pared by 0 bases and J by 6 bases, with 12 bases between. The CDR3 bases are TGTGCCAGCAGCTTAGCGGGTCGGGGGGCCAATGAGCAGTTCTTC. It is translated as CASSLAGRGANEQFF.

Comment on this clonotype: Compared with germline, one end of the junction differs, possibly owing to a read error. The chain is built from TRBV5-1 and TRBJ2-3; 7 positions match TRBD1. This CDR3 has 15 residues. Looked up from germline, CDR1 is SGHRS and CDR2 is YFSETQ. Here the CDR3 DNA reads TGCGCCAGCAGGTACAGGGGCGAGAGCATAGATACGCAGTATTTT. Protein: CASRYRGESIDTQYF.

At least ten counts were recorded for this clonotype. V and J are TRBV4-1 and TRBJ2-1; TRBD2 agrees at 8 bases. V was clipped by 2 bases and J by 4 bases; unmatched bases: 10. The CDR3 extends over 17 amino acids. The germline gives CDR1 MGHRA, CDR2 YSYEKL. The CDR3 is CASSQTDPGGVYNEQFF. The CDR3 region has the DNA TGCGCCAGCAGCCAAACCGACCCGGGGGGGGTTTACAATGAGCAGTTCTTC.

This clonotype was found a few times. The V and J genes are TRBV20-1 and TRBJ2-1; TRBD1 aligns across 8 bases. J lost 12 bases, V lost 2 bases, and 6 bases had no gene match. The length of the CDR3 is 12 residues. Germline assignment: CDR1 DFQATT and CDR2 SNEGSKA (reference sequence). CDR3 in amino acids: CSARSTGTGQFF. For the CDR3, the DNA is TGCAGTGCTAGATCTACCGGGACAGGGCAGTTCTTC.

V usage is TRBV27 and J usage is TRBJ2-7; 10 bases fit TRBD2. The V and J ends lost 4 bases and 3 bases, in that order; junction bases with no gene match: 3. The CDR3 spans 14 residues. Germline values: CDR1 MNHEY, CDR2 SMNVEV (reference sequence). CDR3 loop: CASSSQREGYEQYF. The CDR3 DNA sequence: TGTGCCAGCAGTTCCCAGCGGGAGGGCTACGAGCAGTACTTC.

The chain links TRBV9 to TRBJ2-7; 10 bases align to TRBD1. The J segment lost 1 base and the V segment lost 0 bases, leaving 4 bases of the junction unmatched. The V gene's germline CDR1 is SGDLS and CDR2 YYNGEE. The CDR3 runs to 16 residues. CDR3 sequence reads: CASSVGLGQGSYEQYF. The CDR3 coding sequence is TGTGCCAGCAGCGTAGGACTGGGACAGGGGTCCTACGAGCAGTACTTC.

This clonotype has ten or more counts. The J gene is TRBJ2-1, the V gene TRBV28; a weak D match, TRBD1 (7 bases). Germline CDR1 and CDR2: MDHEN and SYDVKM. This CDR3 has 12 amino acids. The germline V and J ends were trimmed by 11 bases and 3 bases, with 11 bases remaining between them. The CDR3 nucleotides are TGTGCCTCCAGGGGGGACTACAATGAGCAGTTCTTC. Translation gives CASRGDYNEQFF.

Concerning this clonotype itself: A much larger clone differs by one base, so this may be a read error. The chain carries TRBV5-1 and TRBJ2-2, with 9 bases aligning to TRBD1. The length of the CDR3 is 16 residues. Germline values: CDR1 SGHRS, CDR2 YFSETQ. After removal of 4 bases from V and 5 bases from J, the junction contained 9 bases not matched to a gene. CDR3 DNA: TGCGCCAGCAGCCACGAATGGACAGGGGAAACCGGGGAGCTGTTTTTT. This encodes CASSHEWTGETGELFF.

About this clonotype: This may be a read error, as it is one base from a much larger clone. The V call is TRBV6-2 or TRBV6-3, the J call TRBJ2-7, with 8 bases matching TRBD1. V gave up 7 bases and J gave up 6 bases; unmatched junction bases: 20. CDR1 is MNHEY, CDR2 SVGEGT, per germline. This CDR3 is 17 amino acids long. CDR3 amino acids: CASNPPTFRDRSIEQYF. The CDR3 DNA follows: TGTGCCAGCAACCCTCCTACTTTTCGGGACAGGTCGATCGAGCAGTACTTC.

The V gene is TRBV29-1, the J gene TRBJ2-3; 8 bases are shared with TRBD1. Germline trimming cut 3 bases from V and 1 base from J; bases unmatched to any gene: 3. Germline CDR1 and CDR2: SQVTM and ANQGSEA. The CDR3 sequence is 14 residues long. DNA for the CDR3: TGCAGCGTTGATCAGGGGGCCGGCACAGATACGCAGTATTTT. This translates into CSVDQGAGTDTQYF.

The V and J genes are TRBV20-1 and TRBJ2-5; 10 positions agree with TRBD2. The V gene's germline CDR1 is DFQATT and CDR2 SNEGSKA (reference sequence). There are 15 residues in the CDR3. V lost 4 bases to trimming and J lost 2 bases; unmatched junction nucleotides: 7. In nucleotides, the CDR3 is TGCAGTGCTATTCGGGCTAGCGGGGGACAAGAGACCCAGTACTTC. Its protein product is CSAIRASGGQETQYF.

This clonotype was counted at least ten times. The rearrangement links TRBV10-3 to TRBJ1-1; D might be TRBD1 (5 bases). Germline V lookup: CDR1 ENHRY, CDR2 SYGVKD. This CDR3 spans 12 amino acids. The V end was cut by 7 bases, the J end by 7 bases, with 13 bases between. The CDR3 DNA reads TGTGCCATCAAGAGGGGTGGGCTTGAAGCTTTCTTT. It codes for CAIKRGGLEAFF.

V is TRBV5-1 and J is TRBJ2-5; D call uncertain. V dropped 0 bases and J dropped 2 bases, with 11 bases sitting between them. This CDR3 is 15 amino acids long. The germline CDR1 and CDR2 sequences are SGHRS and YFSETQ. CDR3 residues: CASSLDGRSQETQYF. CDR3 bases: TGCGCCAGCAGCTTGGATGGCAGGAGTCAAGAGACCCAGTACTTC.

Many counts were recorded for this clonotype. The chain links TRBV11-2 to TRBJ2-2; D not resolved. Germline values: CDR1 SGHAT, CDR2 FQNNGV. The CDR3 totals 16 residues. Trimming removed 4 bases at V and 0 bases at J, with 12 bases between. CDR3 amino acids: CASSSVRGSNTGELFF. The DNA for the CDR3 is TGTGCCAGCAGCTCGGTACGCGGATCGAACACCGGGGAGCTGTTTTTT.

This clonotype has at least ten counts. This sequence joins TRBV20-1 and TRBJ2-5; a possible D gene is TRBD2 (5 bases). The length of the CDR3 is 13 residues. Germline V gives CDR1 DFQATT, CDR2 SNEGSKA (reference sequence). The germline V and J ends were trimmed by 1 base and 6 bases, with 12 bases remaining between them. The CDR3 DNA follows: TGCAGTGCTAGAGGGGGAGAAGGAAAGACCCAGTACTTC. Protein: CSARGGEGKTQYF.

This clonotype was seen a handful of times. This chain uses TRBV30 with TRBJ2-1; unclear D gene. Germline V gene lookup returns CDR1 GTSNPN and CDR2 SVGIG (reference sequence). The CDR3 is made up of 13 amino acids. V was clipped by 1 base and J by 3 bases, with 7 bases between them. CDR3 nucleotide sequence: TGTGCCTGGAGTGCAAACCTCTACAATGAGCAGTTCTTC. Protein: CAWSANLYNEQFF.